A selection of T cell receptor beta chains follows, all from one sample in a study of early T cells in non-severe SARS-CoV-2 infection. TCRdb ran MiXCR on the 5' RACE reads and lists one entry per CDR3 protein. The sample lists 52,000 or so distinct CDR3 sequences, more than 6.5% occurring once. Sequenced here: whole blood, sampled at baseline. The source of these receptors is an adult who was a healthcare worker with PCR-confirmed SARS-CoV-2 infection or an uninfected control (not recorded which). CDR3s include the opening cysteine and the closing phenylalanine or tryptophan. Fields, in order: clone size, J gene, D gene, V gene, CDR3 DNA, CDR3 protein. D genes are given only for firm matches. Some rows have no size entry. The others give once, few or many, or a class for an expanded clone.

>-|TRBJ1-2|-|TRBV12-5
TGTGCTAGTGGTTTGCCCGGGGGTGGCTACACCTTC
CASGLPGGGYTF
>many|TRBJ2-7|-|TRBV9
TGTGCCAGCAGCGTAGCGGGGAGTCGCGAGCAGTACTTC
CASSVAGSREQYF
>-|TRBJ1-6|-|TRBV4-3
TGCGCCAGCAGCCAGGGCGTTCACTTGGGTAATTCACCCCTCCACTTT
CASSQGVHLGNSPLHF
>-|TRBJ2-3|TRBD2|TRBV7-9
TGTGCCAGCAGCGTATGGGGACTAGCGGGCACAGATACGCAGTATTTT
CASSVWGLAGTDTQYF
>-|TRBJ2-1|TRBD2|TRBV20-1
TGCAGTGCTTGGACTAGCGGTTACAATGAGCAGTTCTTC
CSAWTSGYNEQFF
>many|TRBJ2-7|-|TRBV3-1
TGTGCCAGCAGCCAAGTAGGGGGAGGTCTGTTGAGGGAGCAGTACTTC
CASSQVGGGLLREQYF
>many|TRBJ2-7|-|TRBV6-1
TGTGCCGGGGCAAGGCACCTCGGGACCCGGTCCTACGAGCAGTACTTC
CAGARHLGTRSYEQYF
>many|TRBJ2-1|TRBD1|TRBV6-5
TGTGCCAGCAGGCCGGACAGGGTAAATAGGGGTGAGCAGTTCTTC
CASRPDRVNRGEQFF
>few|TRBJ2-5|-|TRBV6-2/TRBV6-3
TGTGCCAGCAGTTACGGTCCCCGAGAGACCCAGTACTTC
CASSYGPRETQYF
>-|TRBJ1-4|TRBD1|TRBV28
TGTGCCAGCAACCCTCGACAGGGAGACATTGAAAAACTGCTTTTT
CASNPRQGDIEKLLF
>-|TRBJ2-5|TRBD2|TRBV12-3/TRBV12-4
TGTGCCAGCAGCCTTAGCGGGGGAAGAGAGACCCAGTACTTC
CASSLSGGRETQYF
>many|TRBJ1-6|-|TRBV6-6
TGTGCCAGCAGTCCGACAGGAGAGTCACCCCTCCACTTT
CASSPTGESPLHF
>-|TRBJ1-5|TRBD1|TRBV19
TGTGCCAGCGCAGGGGGCGTATGGCAGCCCCAGCATTTT
CASAGGVWQPQHF
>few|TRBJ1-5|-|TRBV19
TGTGCCAGTAGTACCTGGACAATTAGCAATCAGCCCCAGCATTTT
CASSTWTISNQPQHF
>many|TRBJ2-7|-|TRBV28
TGTGCCAGCAGTTTAGGAATGGGCGGTGGCAGGGAGCGGGTCGAGCAGTACTTC
CASSLGMGGGRERVEQYF
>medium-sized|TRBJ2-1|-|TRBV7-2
TGTGCCAGCAGCCCCCACGGGCGGGGATACAATGAGCAGTTCTTC
CASSPHGRGYNEQFF
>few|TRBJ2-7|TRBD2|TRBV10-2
TGCGCCAGCAGATTAGCGGGGGGACGTCCCTACGAGCAGTACTTC
CASRLAGGRPYEQYF
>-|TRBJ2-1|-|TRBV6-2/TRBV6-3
TGTGCCAGCAGTTACCAGTACAATGAGCAGTTCTTC
CASSYQYNEQFF
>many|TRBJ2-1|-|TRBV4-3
TGCGCCAGCAGCCAAGATGGGAACCGATACAATGAGCAGTTCTTC
CASSQDGNRYNEQFF
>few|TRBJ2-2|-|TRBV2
TGTGCCAGCAGTGGCGGGGTAACGAACACCGGGGAGCTGTTTTTT
CASSGGVTNTGELFF
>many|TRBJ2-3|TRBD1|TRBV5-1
TGCGCCAGCAGCTCCGGACAGGGGGGCACAGATACGCAGTATTTT
CASSSGQGGTDTQYF
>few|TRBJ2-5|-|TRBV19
TGTGCCAGTAGCAACACCTACGTGGGGATTTGGGAGGAGACCCAGTACTTC
CASSNTYVGIWEETQYF
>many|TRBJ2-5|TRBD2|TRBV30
TGTGCCTGTAAAGCGGGGGGGGCTTTGGAGACCCAGTACTTC
CACKAGGALETQYF
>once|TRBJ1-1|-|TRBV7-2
TGTGCCAGCAGCTATCGACCGGGAAGGATACCTGAAGCTTTCTTT
CASSYRPGRIPEAFF
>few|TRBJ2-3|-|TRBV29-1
TGCAGCGTTGAATTGCTCACTAGCACAGATACGCAGTATTTT
CSVELLTSTDTQYF
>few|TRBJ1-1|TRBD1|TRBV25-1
TGTGCCAGCAGTGAGGGTGGAGGGACAGTGGCTTTCTTT
CASSEGGGTVAFF
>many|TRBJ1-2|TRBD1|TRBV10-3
TGTGCCATCAGGCCCGGGACAGGGAGCAACTATGGCTACACCTTC
CAIRPGTGSNYGYTF
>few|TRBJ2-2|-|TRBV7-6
TGTGCCAGCAGCCTAATGACCCTCAGCGGGGAGCTGTTTTTT
CASSLMTLSGELFF
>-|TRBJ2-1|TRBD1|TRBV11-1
TGTGCCAGCAGCCCGGACAGGCCCAATGAGCAGTTCTTC
CASSPDRPNEQFF
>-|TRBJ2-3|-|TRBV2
TGTGCCAGCAGTGAGGGAGGACTCCTGACAGATACGCAGTATTTT
CASSEGGLLTDTQYF
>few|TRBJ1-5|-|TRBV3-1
TGTGCCAGCAGCCATCGGACAGATAGCAATCAGCCCCAGCATTTT
CASSHRTDSNQPQHF
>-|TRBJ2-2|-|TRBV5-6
TGTGCCAGCAGCTCCATCTGGATGGAGACCGGGGAGCTGTTTTTT
CASSSIWMETGELFF
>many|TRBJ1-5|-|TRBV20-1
TGCAGTGCTAGAGATCCCCTAAGGGTAGAGCAGCCCCAGCATTTT
CSARDPLRVEQPQHF
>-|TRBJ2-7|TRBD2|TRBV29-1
TGCAGCGTTGAGGGGGGGTCCCAATACGAGCAGTACTTC
CSVEGGSQYEQYF
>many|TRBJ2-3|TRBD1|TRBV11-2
TGTGCCAGCAGTTCGCTCGAGGACAGGGCGGCAGATACGCAGTATTTT
CASSSLEDRAADTQYF
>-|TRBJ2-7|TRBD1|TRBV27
TGTGCCAGCAGCCGACAGGGTCTAACCTACGAGCAGTACTTC
CASSRQGLTYEQYF
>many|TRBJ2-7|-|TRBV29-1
TGCAGCGTTGGGGGCGGCTCCTACGAGCAGTACTTC
CSVGGGSYEQYF
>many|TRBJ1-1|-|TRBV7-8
TGTGCCAGCAGCTCCGGTATGAACACTGAAGCTTTCTTT
CASSSGMNTEAFF
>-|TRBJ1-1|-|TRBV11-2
TGTGCCAGCAGCTTAGATGCGAACACTGAAGCTTTCTTT
CASSLDANTEAFF
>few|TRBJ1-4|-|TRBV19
TGTGCCAGTAGTATGAGGCACAGCGCTGGGGAAAAACTGTTTTTT
CASSMRHSAGEKLFF
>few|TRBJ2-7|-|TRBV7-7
TGTGCTAGCAGCCCATGGGACGGCTACTACGAGCAGTACTTC
CASSPWDGYYEQYF
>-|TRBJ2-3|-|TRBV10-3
TGTGCCATCAGTGCAGTGGAACTAGGGAGCACAGATACGCAGTATTTT
CAISAVELGSTDTQYF